This entry lists 23 T cell receptor beta chains sequenced from one sample in a study of cytomegalovirus exposure and HLA in healthy donors. The PCR ran on 60 Vbeta and 13 Jbeta primers. The data were produced by immunoSEQ multiplex PCR, yet TCRdb's version contains in-frame clones alone and is incomplete. The table has about 190,000 clones, more than 70% seen once. What was sequenced was PBMCs. The receptor source for this set is a boy aged 5 to 17 in good health and CMV-seronegative.

This clone is a singleton in its sample. The chain combines TRBV2 with TRBJ1-5; the D gene is possibly TRBD1 (5 bases). The germline V and J ends were trimmed by 5 bases and 5 bases, with 13 bases remaining between them. CDR1 and CDR2 (germline): SNHLY, FYNNEI. The CDR3 is 14 residues long. The CDR3 protein is CASSTGRLDQPQHF. The CDR3 nucleotides read TGTGCCAGCAGTACAGGACGGCTAGATCAGCCCCAGCATTTT.

V gene TRBV5-6 combines with J gene TRBJ2-1, with TRBD1 matching 8 bases. Germline lookup yields CDR1 SGHDT and CDR2 YYEEEE. J lost 3 bases, V lost 3 bases, and 5 bases had no gene match. This CDR3 is 15 amino acids long. CDR3 sequence (DNA): TGTGCCAGCAGCTCTCAGGGGGCTTACTACAATGAGCAGTTCTTC. It translates to CASSSQGAYYNEQFF.

The rearrangement links TRBV6-5 to TRBJ1-5; D gene uncertain. Trimming took 0 bases from V and 4 from J, leaving 7 bases between them. The CDR3 contains 14 residues. From germline, CDR1 is MNHEY and CDR2 SVGAGI. This CDR3 is CASSYSGRNQPQHF. The CDR3 region has the DNA TGTGCCAGCAGTTACTCGGGCCGAAATCAGCCCCAGCATTTT.

V is TRBV5-6 and J is TRBJ2-3; 9 positions match TRBD2. The CDR3 consists of 15 residues. The junction had 7 bases not matched to a gene; V was cut back by 2 bases and J by 6 bases. CDR1 is SGHDT and CDR2 is YYEEEE in the germline V gene. The CDR3 sequence: CASSFEPAGGDTQYF. Written as DNA, the CDR3 is TGTGCCAGCAGCTTTGAGCCTGCGGGGGGGGATACGCAGTATTTT.

The CDR3: CASSQEDPGLAYEQFF. As DNA, the CDR3 is TGTGCCAGCAGCCAAGAGGATCCGGGACTAGCGTATGAGCAGTTCTTC. The rearrangement uses TRBV4-2 and TRBJ2-1, with 10 bases fitting TRBD2. The CDR3 is made up of 16 amino acids. Germline CDR1 and CDR2: LGHNA and YNFKEQ. Trimming at V came to 0 bases and at J to 8 bases, leaving 7 bases not matched to a gene.

This sequence joins TRBV9 and TRBJ2-1; 7 bases align to TRBD1. This CDR3 is built from 15 residues. V dropped 0 bases and J dropped 3; count of bases not matched to a gene: 3. Germline V gives CDR1 SGDLS, CDR2 YYNGEE. The CDR3 spells CASSVEGADYNEQFF. CDR3 DNA sequence: TGTGCCAGCAGCGTAGAGGGGGCGGACTACAATGAGCAGTTCTTC.

The chain is built from TRBV5-4 and TRBJ2-3; D might be TRBD2 (5 bases). The germline CDR1 and CDR2 sequences are SGHNT and YYREEE (reference sequence). The CDR3 runs to 14 residues. V lost 0 bases and J lost 4, with 9 bases in between. CDR3 nucleotide sequence: TGTGCCAGCAGCTTGGACCCCGGGGCAGATACGCAGTATTTT. This codes for CASSLDPGADTQYF.

The rearrangement joins TRBV29-1 to TRBJ2-1, with a possible D match to TRBD2 (6 bases). Looked up from germline, CDR1 is SQVTM and CDR2 is ANQGSEA. This CDR3 has 14 residues. V was cut by 4 bases and J by 0 bases, with 10 bases left in between. CDR3 nucleotide sequence: TGCAGCGTTGTAGGGCGGGGCTCCTACAATGAGCAGTTCTTC. Amino acids: CSVVGRGSYNEQFF.

Concerning this clone: The same CDR3 arises from other DNA sequences in this sample as well. The chain has TRBV5-4 and TRBJ2-1; 12 nucleotides align to TRBD2. V was pared by 4 bases and J by 6 bases, with 5 bases of the junction left unmatched. From germline, CDR1 is SGHNT and CDR2 YYREEE (reference sequence). The CDR3 sequence is 15 residues long. This chain's CDR3 is CASSLLAGGLNEQFF. The CDR3 nucleotides are TGTGCCAGCAGCCTCCTAGCGGGAGGGCTCAATGAGCAGTTCTTC.

The J gene is TRBJ1-6, the V gene TRBV19; D gene unclear. The CDR3 extends over 16 amino acids. Trimming cost V 5 bases and J 0 bases, with 11 bases left between them. Germline V CDR1 and CDR2: LNHDA, SQIVND (reference sequence). The CDR3 DNA reads as TGTGCCAGTAGTCCCACCGGGAGCTCCTATAATTCACCCCTCCACTTT. This codes for CASSPTGSSYNSPLHF.

The rearrangement links TRBV6-5 to TRBJ2-3; TRBD2 agrees at 7 bases. The CDR3 length is 15 residues. The V segment lost 2 bases and the J segment 3 bases; nucleotides outside the gene matches: 5. CDR1 and CDR2 from the germline V gene are MNHEY and SVGAGI. For the CDR3, the DNA is TGTGCCAGCAGTTACGGCAGGGAGGGAACAGATACGCAGTATTTT. Translating it yields CASSYGREGTDTQYF.

The CDR3 DNA follows: TGTGCCACTCTTTCCGGGACAGGGGGCGCTTGGACTGAAGCTTTCTTT. It specifies CATLSGTGGAWTEAFF. The chain has TRBV10-3 and TRBJ1-1; 12 positions agree with TRBD1. V trimming: 10 bases; J trimming: 5 bases; junction bases outside the gene matches: 14. Germline assignment: CDR1 ENHRY and CDR2 SYGVKD. This CDR3 comprises 16 residues.

A few counts support this clone. J is TRBJ1-5 and V is TRBV10-3; possible D gene TRBD1, 5 bases. Trimming left V 4 bases short and J 2 bases short, with 9 bases between. CDR3 size: 14 residues. The V gene's germline CDR1 is ENHRY and CDR2 SYGVKD. The CDR3: CAISGQMGNQPQHF. The CDR3 DNA reads as TGTGCCATCAGTGGACAGATGGGCAATCAGCCCCAGCATTTT.

The chain couples TRBV5-6 to TRBJ2-1; D is unresolved. The CDR3 is made up of 16 amino acids. Trimming shortened V by 0 bases and J by 4 bases, and 14 bases separated the two germline ends. CDR1 and CDR2 from the germline V gene are SGHDT and YYEEEE. Here the CDR3 reads CASSLARSEPYNEQFF. Written as DNA, the CDR3 is TGTGCCAGCAGCTTGGCTAGAAGCGAACCTTACAATGAGCAGTTCTTC.

The chain recombines TRBV2 with TRBJ1-2, with 8 bases that match TRBD1. CDR1 and CDR2 from the germline V gene are SNHLY and FYNNEI. This CDR3 has 12 residues. V lost 8 bases and J lost 7; bases outside the gene matches: 6. CDR3 region: CASGQGAVGYTF. The CDR3 coding sequence is TGTGCCAGCGGTCAGGGGGCTGTTGGCTACACCTTC. The full variable domain, completed using reference TRBV2 and TRBJ1-2, is EPEVTQTPSHQVTQMGQEVILRCVPISNHLYFYWYRQILGQKVEFLVSFYNNEISEKSEIFDDQFSVERPDGSNFTLKIRSTKLEDSAMYFCASGQGAVGYTFGSGTRLTVV.

This clone was counted a few times. The V call is TRBV5-5, the J call TRBJ1-2, with TRBD1 matching 7 bases. V was pared by 7 bases and J by 3 bases, with 6 bases of the junction left unmatched. This CDR3 comprises 13 residues. Germline lookup yields CDR1 SGHKS and CDR2 YYEKEE (reference sequence). In DNA, the CDR3 is TGTGCCAGCCAGGGACAGCCCTACTATGGCTACACCTTC. Protein sequence: CASQGQPYYGYTF.

This chain connects TRBV4-2 to TRBJ1-2; a weak D match, TRBD1 (5 bases). The germline V gene encodes CDR1 LGHNA and CDR2 YNFKEQ. The CDR3 loop spans 13 amino acids. With 4 bases removed from V and 4 bases from J, the gap between germline ends came to 10 bases. CDR3 bases: TGTGCCAGCAGCCGGGAGGGGACCTATGGCTACACCTTC. This translates into CASSREGTYGYTF.

This chain joins TRBV4-1 and TRBJ1-2; D gene ambiguous. V was trimmed by 0 bases and J by 2 bases, leaving 10 bases between them. The CDR3 sequence is 15 residues long. Germline V lookup: CDR1 MGHRA, CDR2 YSYEKL. The CDR3 sequence is CASSQEPSVNYGYTF. The CDR3 DNA is TGCGCCAGCAGCCAAGAACCGTCAGTGAACTATGGCTACACCTTC.

This chain links TRBV2 with TRBJ2-1; TRBD1 might be the D (6 bases). V lost 6 bases, J lost 6 bases, and 15 bases lay in between. This CDR3 spans 14 amino acids. CDR1 is SNHLY, CDR2 FYNNEI, per germline. In DNA form, the CDR3 reads TGTGCCAGCAGCGCTTCAGGGGTGGGCAATGAGCAGTTCTTC. Protein: CASSASGVGNEQFF. Full variable domain (rest looked up from reference TRBV2 and TRBJ2-1): EPEVTQTPSHQVTQMGQEVILRCVPISNHLYFYWYRQILGQKVEFLVSFYNNEISEKSEIFDDQFSVERPDGSNFTLKIRSTKLEDSAMYFCASSASGVGNEQFFGPGTRLTVL.

In the case of this clone: Other DNA variants within this sample encode the same CDR3. V gene TRBV27 combines with J gene TRBJ1-5, with 9 nucleotides matching TRBD1. CDR1 is MNHEY and CDR2 is SMNVEV in the germline V gene (reference sequence). The CDR3 extends over 16 amino acids. V was pared by 5 bases and J by 6 bases, with 11 bases of the junction left unmatched. This chain's CDR3 is CASSPEPGQGVQPQHF. CDR3 DNA sequence: TGTGCCAGCAGTCCGGAACCGGGACAGGGTGTTCAGCCCCAGCATTTT.

The rearrangement links TRBV19 to TRBJ1-4; TRBD1 is a possible D gene (6 bases). Per germline, CDR1 LNHDA and CDR2 SQIVND (reference sequence). This CDR3 spans 14 amino acids. V lost 4 bases, J lost 4 bases, and 10 bases lay in between. The CDR3 DNA reads as TGTGCCAGTAGTAGGACAGTCTTTAATGAAAAACTGTTTTTT. Its translation is CASSRTVFNEKLFF.

The CDR3 spells CASSLQQGAYNEQFF. The DNA for the CDR3 is TGTGCCAGCAGTTTACAACAGGGGGCCTACAATGAGCAGTTCTTC. The chain couples TRBV27 to TRBJ2-1, with TRBD1 matching 8 bases. CDR1 is MNHEY, CDR2 SMNVEV, per germline (reference sequence). V was clipped by 2 bases and J by 2 bases; unmatched bases: 2. The CDR3 consists of 15 residues.

V and J are TRBV13 and TRBJ2-4; 7 nucleotides match TRBD1. Germline lookup yields CDR1 PRHDT and CDR2 FYEKMQ (reference sequence). Trimming cost V 5 bases and J 7 bases; bases outside gene matches: 11. The CDR3 is 15 amino acids. The CDR3 reads CASSLTTGQWNIQYF. CDR3 coding DNA: TGTGCCAGCAGCCTTACGACAGGGCAGTGGAACATTCAGTACTTC.